This T cell receptor (beta chain) was sequenced during a study of T-cell memory formation after mild COVID-19 (dated by TCRdb to the early 2020s). Background for the entire study: Most TCR sequence clusters were specific to one of the two donors. In two donors, T-cell clones that expanded and contracted after mild COVID-19 were followed by sequencing TCRalpha and TCRbeta repertoires longitudinally. The cohort comprised two young, previously healthy adult volunteers, one female and one male. Study-wide conclusions, independent of this receptor: Balanced CD4/CD8 phenotypes were observed for clones contracting from day 15 to 85, whereas a bias towards CD4+ was observed for a second wave of clones expanding from day 15 to 37. Some responding clones were detected in pre-infection memory, which suggested that pre-existing cross-reactive memory T cells had joined the SARS-CoV-2 response. Contracting CD4+ clones were located mainly in the CM and EM memory subsets, whereas CD8+ clones were found to be enriched in EMRA. The study covered only a couple of mild cases, and larger cohorts including severe cases with pre-infection samples were considered necessary. Whether the second-wave clones peaking on day 37 were SARS-CoV-2 specific was not confirmed.

This clonotype was recorded a few times. It has no known antigen specificity. Base qualities are not provided; no much larger clone lies one nucleotide away. Trimming at the junction amounts to 3 bases on V and 4 bases on J, and the germline ends lie 10 bases apart. The CDR3, cysteine through phenylalanine, is 14 amino acids long. The only DNA kept is the CDR3, 42 bases in frame from the first base. As encoded in the germline V gene, CDR1 is MNHNS while CDR2 is SASEGT. PBMCs were isolated by Ficoll-Paque density gradient centrifugation. Sequencing used an Illumina NovaSeq 6000. Using 5'RACE with constant-segment primers, TCRalpha and TCRbeta cDNA libraries were constructed, with sample barcodes and unique molecular identifiers added in the process. RNA was extracted from every sample with Trizol reagent. Library amplification was performed in two PCR steps, and a second sample barcode and Illumina TruSeq adapters were introduced in the second step. Sequencing of the libraries was done on an Illumina NovaSeq, producing 2 x 150 bp paired-end reads. The study's processing was this. Reads were demultiplexed and collapsed into UMI-guided consensus sequences with migec v1.2.7. Using mixcr v2.1.11, UMI consensuses were aligned to TRA and TRB V and J templates and then assembled into clonotypes. Clonotypes were classified as expanded or contracted when called significant by both edgeR and NoisET, with noise models trained on biological replicates. For edgeR calls, the thresholds were a false discovery rate-adjusted p below 0.01 and a log2 fold-change of 1. As an exploratory analysis of dynamics, max-normalized trajectories of the 1000 most abundant clonotypes were examined by PCA with hierarchical clustering. Separately sequenced CD4+ and CD8+ repertoires were used to assign the CD4 or CD8 phenotype of responding clones. TCRdb trimmed the raw reads at Q25, called clones with MiXCR and kept productive beta chains. Rows are combined by CDR3 protein, so each entry shows the most common genes and DNA. In this record, the V and J calls reflect TCRdb's handling and not the investigators' own analysis. This sample holds some 350,000 distinct CDR3 sequences; approximately 15% were observed only once. The ten top clones hold 20% to 25% of the sample.

The rearranged segments are TRBV6-1 and TRBJ2-1, with the D gene not clear enough to name. The TCR comes from a man in his late teens or twenties who had mild COVID-19 (a few samples of this study predate the infection). The sample titles of this study are shuffled in the database, so cell type and time point are left out; the donor was told from shared clones. The sequencing sample was made of PBMCs or a T cell subset sorted from them (not recorded which). The sequenced DNA is TGTGCCAGCAGTGACCCCGGCTCATACAATGAGCAGTTCTTC. This codes for CASSDPGSYNEQFF.